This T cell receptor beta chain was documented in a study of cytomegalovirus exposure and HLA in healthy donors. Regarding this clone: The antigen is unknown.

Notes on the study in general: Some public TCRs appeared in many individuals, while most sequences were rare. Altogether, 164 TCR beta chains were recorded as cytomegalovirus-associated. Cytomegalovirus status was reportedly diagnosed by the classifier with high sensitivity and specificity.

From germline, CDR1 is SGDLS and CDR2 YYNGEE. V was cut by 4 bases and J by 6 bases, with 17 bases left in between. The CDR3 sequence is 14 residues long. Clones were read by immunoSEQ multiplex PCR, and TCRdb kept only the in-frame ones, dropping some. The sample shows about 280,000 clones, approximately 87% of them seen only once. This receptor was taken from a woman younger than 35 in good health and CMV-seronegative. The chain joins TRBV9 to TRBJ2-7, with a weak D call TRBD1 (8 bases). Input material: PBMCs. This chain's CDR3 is CASSLTYRGGEQYF. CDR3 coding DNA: TGTGCCAGCAGCCTTACTTACAGGGGGGGCGAGCAGTACTTC.